The 25 T cell receptor beta chains in this list originate from one sample, sequenced in a study of CD8+CD57+ T cells in acquired aplastic anemia. An expansion of CD8+CD57+ cells by flow cytometry had been shown in patients chosen for sequencing. Genomic DNA constituted the template upon which TCR beta VDJ and CDR3 profiling was performed. MiXCR, applied by TCRdb to the reads, yields one record per CDR3 protein. In the table there are approximately 120,000 distinct CDR3 sequences, less than 50% of which are singletons. Sequences were obtained from sorted CD4+, CD8+, or CD8+CD57+ T cells (not recorded which) from PBMCs. The receptor set was obtained from a human donor with aplastic anemia.

The count of this clonotype is one. Compared with germline, one end of the junction differs, possibly owing to a read error. This sequence joins TRBV7-9 and TRBJ2-1; D is unclear. The CDR3 has 12 residues. The germline CDR1 and CDR2 sequences are SEHNR and FQNEAQ (reference sequence). The CDR3 sequence is CASSLGYNEQLF. The CDR3 DNA reads as TGTGCCAGCAGCTTAGGGTACAATGAGCAGCTCTTC.

The rearrangement joins TRBV19 to TRBJ1-2; 8 bases fit TRBD1. The CDR3 has 14 residues. CDR1 is LNHDA, CDR2 SQIVND, per germline (reference sequence). Trimming took 5 bases from V and 2 from J; bases not matched to a gene: 4. CDR3 amino acids: CASSPGTGNYGYTF. The CDR3, as DNA: TGTGCCAGTAGTCCCGGGACAGGAAACTATGGCTACACCTTC.

This clonotype was observed at least ten times. This chain joins TRBV12-3 or TRBV12-4 and TRBJ1-5; D unresolved. Trimming cost V 5 bases and J 5 bases, with 13 bases left between them. The CDR3 loop spans 14 amino acids. The CDR3 is CASSRRTIHQPQHF. As DNA, the CDR3 is TGTGCCAGCAGTCGCCGCACCATTCATCAGCCCCAGCATTTT.

The chain employs TRBV2 and TRBJ2-7; TRBD2 might be the D (6 bases). The V and J ends lost 11 bases and 9 bases respectively, with 23 bases between them. The CDR3 has 13 amino acids. CDR1 is SNHLY and CDR2 is FYNNEI in the germline V gene. CDR3 amino acids: CASLNRGGGWQYV. DNA for the CDR3: TGTGCCTCCCTTAACCGGGGAGGTGGGTGGCAGTACGTC.

This clonotype occurred many times. The rearrangement links TRBV3-1 to TRBJ2-2; possible D gene TRBD2, 5 bases. Trimming removed 2 bases from V and 4 bases from J, with 8 bases in between. Looked up from germline, CDR1 is LGHDT and CDR2 is YNNKEL (reference sequence). The length of the CDR3 is 14 residues. CDR3 coding DNA: TGTGCCAGCAGCCAAAGGCGGGTCACCGGGGAGCTGTTTTTT. Protein sequence: CASSQRRVTGELFF. Full variable domain (remainder filled in from reference TRBV3-1 and TRBJ2-2): DTAVSQTPKYLVTQMGNDKSIKCEQNLGHDTMYWYKQDSKKFLKIMFSYNNKELIINETVPNRFSPKSPDKAHLNLHINSLELGDSAVYFCASSQRRVTGELFFGEGSRLTVL.

The sample holds many counts of this clonotype. The chain carries TRBV28 and TRBJ1-2; 7 nucleotides match TRBD1. This CDR3 spans 16 amino acids. The germline gives CDR1 MDHEN, CDR2 SYDVKM. J gave up 2 bases and V 2 bases, and 8 bases lay outside the gene matches. The CDR3 DNA sequence: TGTGCCAGCAGTTTAGCGGGGGGACAGAAAAACTATGGCTACACCTTC. This gives the protein CASSLAGGQKNYGYTF.

The J gene is TRBJ1-2, the V gene TRBV7-8; possible D gene TRBD1, 5 bases. The CDR3 sequence is 15 residues long. V was shortened by 5 bases and J by 4 bases, with 17 bases between the two germline ends. Per germline, CDR1 SGHVS and CDR2 FQNEAQ. CDR3 bases: TGTGCCAGCAGCCCCGGGACCCAGGTGGCCTATGGCTACACCTTC. Its translation is CASSPGTQVAYGYTF.

J is TRBJ1-4 and V is TRBV19; D is possibly TRBD1 (5 bases). Germline V gene lookup returns CDR1 LNHDA and CDR2 SQIVND (reference sequence). The CDR3 length is 14 residues. V gave up 8 bases and J gave up 1 base, with 11 bases separating them. The CDR3 coding sequence is TGTGCCAGTTCTCCAGGGATAACTAATGAAAAACTGTTTTTT. Amino acids: CASSPGITNEKLFF.

This clonotype has only a few counts. This clone may be a read error of a much larger clone one base away. V and J are TRBV5-1 and TRBJ1-1; 7 nucleotides align to TRBD1. CDR1 is SGHRS, CDR2 YFSETQ, per germline. The CDR3 covers 15 residues. The CDR3 is CARSPRTGMNTEAFF. The CDR3 nucleotides are TGCGCCCGCAGCCCTAGGACAGGTATGAACACTGAAGCTTTCTTT. Looking up the rest from reference TRBV5-1 and TRBJ1-1 gives the full variable domain: KAGVTQTPRYLIKTRGQQVTLSCSPISGHRSVSWYQQTPGQGLQFLFEYFSETQRNKGNFPGRFSGRQFSNSRSEMNVSTLELGDSALYLCARSPRTGMNTEAFFGQGTRLTVV.

This clonotype has a count of ten or more. V and J are TRBV4-1 and TRBJ1-3; no firm D call. The V end lost 7 bases, the J end lost 4 bases, and 20 bases lay between the germline ends. Germline CDR1 and CDR2: MGHRA and YSYEKL. The CDR3 extends over 16 amino acids. CDR3: CASTPGERFIGNTIYF. CDR3 DNA: TGCGCCAGCACCCCCGGGGAGAGATTTATCGGAAACACCATATATTTT.

V is TRBV2 and J is TRBJ2-5; a possible D gene is TRBD2 (6 bases). Trimming removed 0 bases from V and 5 bases from J, with 13 bases in between. This CDR3 has 15 residues. Germline V gene lookup returns CDR1 SNHLY and CDR2 FYNNEI. CDR3 region: CASSEALRGKETQYF. The DNA of the CDR3 is TGTGCCAGCAGTGAAGCGCTTCGGGGGAAGGAGACCCAGTACTTC.

The chain joins TRBV20-1 to TRBJ1-1; D remains unclear. The V gene's germline CDR1 is DFQATT and CDR2 SNEGSKA (reference sequence). V was shortened by 3 bases and J by 5 bases, with 13 bases between the two germline ends. The CDR3 is made up of 13 amino acids. The CDR3 region is CSASSGGETEAFF. CDR3 coding DNA: TGCAGTGCTAGTAGTGGTGGAGAGACTGAAGCTTTCTTT.

Ten or more counts support this clonotype. The V call is TRBV4-1, the J call TRBJ1-4; D is perhaps TRBD1 (5 bases). Trimming pared 1 base from V and 6 bases from J, leaving 9 bases between. The CDR3 spans 14 residues. The germline gives CDR1 MGHRA, CDR2 YSYEKL. CDR3: CASSQVGGDEKLFF. The CDR3 DNA reads TGCGCCAGCAGCCAAGTTGGGGGGGATGAAAAACTGTTTTTT.

This clonotype has only a few counts. This rearrangement joins TRBV5-1 to TRBJ1-3; D gene uncertain. Trimming removed 2 bases at V and 4 bases at J, with 16 bases between. Germline CDR1 SGHRS, CDR2 YFSETQ. This CDR3 spans 16 amino acids. CDR3 nucleotides: TGCGCCAGCAGCTTCTCTGACGCGGTTCTAGGAAACACCATATATTTT. It specifies CASSFSDAVLGNTIYF.

V usage is TRBV6-2 or TRBV6-3 and J usage is TRBJ2-4; 7 bases are shared with TRBD1. This CDR3 has 13 residues. The germline CDR1 and CDR2 sequences are MNHEY and SVGEGT. Trimming cost V 11 bases and J 4 bases; bases outside gene matches: 8. The DNA for the CDR3 is TGTGCCCTCCGGGACAGCATAAAAAACATTCAGTACTTC. As protein: CALRDSIKNIQYF.

J is TRBJ1-6 and V is TRBV4-3; D not certain. This CDR3 region has 15 residues. V shed 1 base and J shed 7 bases, with 11 bases lying between them. The germline V gene encodes CDR1 LGHNA and CDR2 YSLEER. Here the CDR3 DNA reads TGCGCCAGCAGCCAAGTTACGGGTAGGAATTCACCCCTCCACTTT. The encoded protein is CASSQVTGRNSPLHF.

This clonotype was picked up a small number of times. The gene calls are TRBV7-1 and TRBJ2-3; 11 bases are a match to TRBD2. TRBV7-1 is an ORF, with its function uncertain. The V gene end was trimmed by 3 bases and the J gene end by 6 bases; junction bases not matched to a gene: 17. This CDR3 has 19 residues. CDR3: CASSSLSRGLAGGRDTQYF. The CDR3 DNA follows: TGTGCCAGCAGCTCCCTCAGCCGGGGGCTAGCGGGGGGTAGGGATACGCAGTATTTT.

A word on this clonotype: One base away lies a much larger clone, so this may be a sequencing read error. Here the CDR3 omits its conserved ending phenylalanine or tryptophan, so a read error is the likely source. The chain joins TRBV4-2 to TRBJ1-1; no firm D call. Germline lookup yields CDR1 LGHNA and CDR2 YNFKEQ. The CDR3 length is 15 residues. The V gene lost 0 bases and the J gene lost 1 base, with 9 bases spanning the gap. In DNA, the CDR3 is TGTGCCAGCAGCCAAGATCCAAGACAGAACACTGAAGCTTTCCTT. It specifies CASSQDPRQNTEAFL.

The chain joins TRBV4-3 to TRBJ1-1; D not resolved. The ends were cut back, 3 bases at V and 2 bases at J, with 13 bases in the middle. This CDR3 region has 15 residues. Germline loops: CDR1 LGHNA, CDR2 YSLEER. The CDR3 bases are TGCGCCAGCAGCCATCCCGGCGGGGAAAACACTGAAGCTTTCTTT. It yields the protein CASSHPGGENTEAFF.

This chain joins TRBV19 and TRBJ2-5; the match to TRBD2 covers 7 bases. Unmatched junction bases numbered 5, after V lost 5 bases and J lost 5 bases. CDR1 is LNHDA and CDR2 is SQIVND in the germline V gene (reference sequence). This CDR3 contains 13 residues. CDR3 loop: CASSLGGSETQYF. CDR3 DNA: TGTGCCAGTAGTCTGGGGGGGTCCGAGACCCAGTACTTC.

The chain links TRBV28 to TRBJ2-6, with TRBD2 matching over 7 bases. V lost 5 bases, J lost 0 bases, and 10 bases stayed unmatched. Germline V gene lookup returns CDR1 MDHEN and CDR2 SYDVKM. This CDR3 is 18 amino acids long. The CDR3 sequence is CASSPLPGGFSGANVLTF. CDR3 nucleotides: TGTGCCAGCAGTCCTCTCCCCGGGGGGTTCTCTGGGGCCAACGTCCTGACTTTC. The full variable domain, in which reference TRBV28 and TRBJ2-6 provide the parts outside the CDR3, is DVKVTQSSRYLVKRTGEKVFLECVQDMDHENMFWYRQDPGLGLRLIYFSYDVKMKEKGDIPEGYSVSREKKERFSLILESASTNQTSMYLCASSPLPGGFSGANVLTFGAGSRLTVL.

Many counts were recorded for this clonotype. The chain joins TRBV15 to TRBJ1-1; D not certain. Trimming took off 6 bases at V and 7 bases at J, with 18 bases between the two ends. Germline loops: CDR1 LNHNV, CDR2 YYDKDF (reference sequence). The CDR3 loop spans 14 amino acids. The CDR3 here is CATRIRQGGIEAFF. DNA of the CDR3: TGTGCCACCAGAATCAGACAAGGAGGTATTGAAGCTTTCTTT.

This clonotype appeared many times. The chain carries TRBV6-2 or TRBV6-3 and TRBJ2-1, with D unclear. Germline CDR1 is MNHEY and CDR2 is SVGEGT. Trimming cost V 1 base and J 6 bases, with 7 bases left between them. The CDR3 is 13 residues long. CDR3 sequence reads: CASSYWASNEQFF. The CDR3 coding sequence is TGTGCCAGCAGTTACTGGGCTTCCAATGAGCAGTTCTTC.

This clonotype was counted at least ten times. V is TRBV9 and J is TRBJ2-7; 16 nucleotides align to TRBD2. From germline, CDR1 is SGDLS and CDR2 YYNGEE. J gave up 7 bases and V 3 bases, and 7 bases lay outside the gene matches. CDR3 length: 16 residues. CDR3 nucleotide sequence: TGTGCCAGCAGCGAGGGGACTAGCGGGGGGGCCGGGGAGCAGTACTTC. Translated: CASSEGTSGGAGEQYF.

The V and J genes are TRBV15 and TRBJ2-2; possible D gene TRBD2, 6 bases. The CDR3 spans 15 residues. With 5 bases removed from V and 5 bases from J, the gap between germline ends came to 15 bases. From germline, CDR1 is LNHNV and CDR2 YYDKDF (reference sequence). CDR3 in amino acids: CATSPSVVGTGELFF. The CDR3 DNA reads as TGTGCCACCAGCCCTAGCGTGGTTGGGACCGGGGAGCTGTTTTTT.